This T cell receptor beta chain was sequenced for a study of Ad26.COV2.S vaccination and SARS-CoV-2 variants. On the study more broadly: Trial arm assignment for the donor was COV1001 Ad26.COV2.S. Once, or twice with 56 days between doses, Ad26.COV2.S was given intramuscularly. Study results and limitations: The study found higher spike-specific TCR breadth in vaccine than placebo recipients.

Comment on this clone: The antigen remains unidentified.

V shed 2 bases and J shed 0 bases, with 9 bases lying between them. CDR3 size: 14 residues. The germline V gene has CDR1 SGHRS and CDR2 YFSETQ. Described treatment: roughly 20 received Ad26.COV2.S at low or high dose, single or two shots; several received placebo; per-sample allocation not given. At day 63 after the first vaccine or placebo injection, samples were drawn. At a Boston site, the person donating was an adult of 18-55 years. Clones were read by immunoSEQ multiplex PCR, and TCRdb kept only the in-frame ones, dropping some. The data show about 680,000 clones, with roughly 90% seen just once and 1.5% held by the top ten.

The TCR comes from a person between 18 and 59 years old who received the Ad26.COV2.S COVID-19 vaccine or a placebo. The J gene is TRBJ2-7, the V gene TRBV5-1; perhaps TRBD1 as D (6 bases). This sample comprised peripheral blood, obtained in a trial of Ad26.COV2.S vaccine versus placebo. As DNA, the CDR3 is TGCGCCAGCAGCTTTGGACAGACCTCCTACGAGCAGTACTTC. Encoded protein: CASSFGQTSYEQYF.